This is a list of T cell receptor beta chains from one sample in a study of post-analysis software for immune sequencing data. TCRdb independently ran MiXCR on the PCR reads; one entry per CDR3 protein. The table includes about 770,000 distinct CDR3 sequences, roughly 50% detected once. Sample: blood. These TCRs come from a girl aged 10 to 17 with multiple sclerosis. The CDR3 runs from the conserved cysteine through the conserved F or W. Fields, in order: clone size, D gene, V gene, J gene, CDR3 protein, CDR3 DNA. D genes are given only for firm matches. A clone size is listed for some rows: how often the clone was seen (once, few, many), or a class if it is expanded.

.,.,TRBV20-1,TRBJ2-7,CSASRDFPEYEQYF,TGCAGTGCTAGTCGGGACTTCCCTGAGTACGAGCAGTACTTC
few,.,TRBV20-1,TRBJ1-1,CSARTGFGPEAFF,TGCAGTGCTAGAACGGGGTTCGGACCTGAAGCTTTCTTT
once,.,TRBV12-3/TRBV12-4,TRBJ2-7,CASKSVDGRQYF,TGTGCCAGCAAAAGCGTGGATGGACGGCAGTACTTC
few,TRBD2,TRBV6-5,TRBJ2-3,CASSFAPPGLITDTQYF,TGTGCCAGCAGTTTTGCCCCTCCGGGACTAATCACAGATACGCAGTATTTT
.,TRBD2,TRBV7-9,TRBJ2-7,CASSLGPRSGSFNEQYF,TGTGCCAGCAGCTTAGGTCCTAGGAGCGGGAGTTTCAACGAGCAGTACTTC
.,.,TRBV12-3/TRBV12-4,TRBJ2-1,CASSLTRNNEQFF,TGTGCCAGCAGTTTAACCAGAAACAATGAGCAGTTCTTC
few,.,TRBV5-1,TRBJ2-5,CASSWGVGLLGEQYF,TGCGCCAGCAGCTGGGGGGTAGGTCTTCTTGGTGAGCAGTACTTC
.,.,TRBV29-1,TRBJ2-5,CSTSGGSSPYQETQYF,TGCAGCACATCGGGGGGCTCCTCACCGTACCAAGAGACCCAGTACTTC
few,TRBD1,TRBV20-1,TRBJ1-5,CSASPTTRGSQPQHF,TGCAGTGCTAGCCCGACTACCAGGGGGTCTCAGCCCCAGCATTTT
.,TRBD2,TRBV20-1,TRBJ2-7,CSARDRPSGPYEQYF,TGCAGTGCTAGAGATAGGCCTAGCGGACCCTACGAGCAGTACTTC
few,TRBD2,TRBV10-3,TRBJ2-1,CAISASSGRDYEQFF,TGTGCCATCAGTGCATCTAGCGGGAGGGACTATGAGCAGTTCTTC
.,TRBD2,TRBV7-9,TRBJ2-5,CAGSLMGLAGDLQETQYF,TGTGCCGGCAGCTTAATGGGACTAGCGGGAGACCTCCAAGAGACCCAGTACTTC
.,.,TRBV5-1,TRBJ1-1,CASSRGGGYADTEAFF,TGCGCCAGCAGCCGAGGCGGGGGGTATGCGGACACTGAAGCTTTCTTT
.,TRBD2,TRBV12-3/TRBV12-4,TRBJ2-5,CASSHLAGAPGETQYF,TGTGCCAGCAGCCATCTAGCGGGAGCCCCGGGAGAGACCCAGTACTTC
.,.,TRBV9,TRBJ2-3,CASSVSALGTDTQYF,TGTGCCAGCAGCGTAAGCGCGCTCGGGACAGATACGCAGTATTTT
.,.,TRBV12-3/TRBV12-4,TRBJ1-6,CASSSGGGGLGSPLHF,TGTGCCAGCAGCTCCGGGGGTGGGGGGCTTGGCTCACCCCTCCACTTT
.,.,TRBV7-8,TRBJ2-4,CASSLARFPGVAKNIQYF,TGTGCCAGCAGCTTAGCGCGTTTTCCGGGGGTAGCCAAAAACATTCAGTACTTC
.,.,TRBV28,TRBJ2-2,CASSVTGEGGELFF,TGTGCCAGCAGCGTTACCGGAGAAGGCGGGGAGCTGTTTTTT
.,.,TRBV12-3/TRBV12-4,TRBJ2-3,CASLPSGFTDTQYF,TGTGCCAGCCTTCCCTCGGGGTTCACAGATACGCAGTATTTT
.,.,TRBV7-6,TRBJ2-3,CASSSPGSREADTQYF,TGTGCCAGCAGCTCCCCGGGTTCAAGGGAAGCAGATACGCAGTATTTT
few,.,TRBV29-1,TRBJ2-5,CSVAGTQFRETQYF,TGCAGCGTAGCCGGGACTCAATTTCGGGAGACCCAGTACTTC
.,TRBD2,TRBV6-5,TRBJ2-7,CASGPGTSGRYEQYF,TGTGCCAGCGGCCCCGGGACTAGCGGTCGCTACGAGCAGTACTTC
.,.,TRBV2,TRBJ2-1,CASSDSRGGFF,TGTGCCAGCAGTGATTCTAGGGGTGGGTTCTTC
.,.,TRBV15,TRBJ1-1,CATSGPGVMNTEAFF,TGTGCCACCAGCGGTCCCGGGGTCATGAACACTGAAGCTTTCTTT
.,.,TRBV29-1,TRBJ2-1,CSVSAWGLYNEQFF,TGCAGCGTTTCAGCTTGGGGGCTCTACAATGAGCAGTTCTTC
.,.,TRBV18,TRBJ2-5,CASSGSRREQETQYF,TGTGCCAGCTCAGGATCAAGACGCGAACAAGAGACCCAGTACTTC
.,TRBD2,TRBV29-1,TRBJ2-1,CSLIEGGAYLAGEEQFF,TGCAGCTTGATTGAAGGGGGCGCGTATCTAGCGGGAGAAGAGCAGTTCTTC
few,.,TRBV27,TRBJ2-1,CASSQIVGYNEQFF,TGTGCCAGCAGCCAAATCGTCGGTTACAATGAGCAGTTCTTC
few,TRBD2,TRBV20-1,TRBJ2-7,CSATGLASYEQYF,TGCAGTGCAACTGGACTAGCGTCCTACGAGCAGTACTTC